This T cell receptor beta chain was captured in a study of low-dose radiotherapy and immunotherapy resistance in tumors. This clonotype has at least ten counts. TRAV and TRBV primers primed cDNA for both TCRalpha and TCRbeta. For amplifying TCRs, the PCR ran for approximately 18 cycles with Phusion, which was used together with a constant-region primer and the adapter on the V primers. TCRdb processed the reads anew with MiXCR; each CDR3 protein has one entry. The table has some 85,000 distinct CDR3 sequences, approximately 20% seen once; the top ten hold more than 4.5%. Germline V lookup: CDR1 MNHEY, CDR2 SVGAGI. Trimming took 0 bases from V and 2 from J, leaving 16 bases between them. The length of the CDR3 is 17 residues. Time point denoted: before trial treatment. Donors were given nivolumab, ipilimumab, aspirin, low-dose cyclophosphamide and low-dose radiotherapy. The patients who were eligible all carried advanced solid tumors that lacked tumor-infiltrating lymphocytes, meaning the tumors were TIL-negative.

The TCR sequence derives from a male donor with prostate cancer. Sequencing was performed on PBMCs, taken before treatment. The gene calls are TRBV6-5 and TRBJ1-1; TRBD1 might be the D (6 bases). In nucleotides, the CDR3 is TGTGCCAGCAGTTACTCGGCGGGGGGCAACGGAAACACTGAAGCTTTCTTT. It specifies CASSYSAGGNGNTEAFF.